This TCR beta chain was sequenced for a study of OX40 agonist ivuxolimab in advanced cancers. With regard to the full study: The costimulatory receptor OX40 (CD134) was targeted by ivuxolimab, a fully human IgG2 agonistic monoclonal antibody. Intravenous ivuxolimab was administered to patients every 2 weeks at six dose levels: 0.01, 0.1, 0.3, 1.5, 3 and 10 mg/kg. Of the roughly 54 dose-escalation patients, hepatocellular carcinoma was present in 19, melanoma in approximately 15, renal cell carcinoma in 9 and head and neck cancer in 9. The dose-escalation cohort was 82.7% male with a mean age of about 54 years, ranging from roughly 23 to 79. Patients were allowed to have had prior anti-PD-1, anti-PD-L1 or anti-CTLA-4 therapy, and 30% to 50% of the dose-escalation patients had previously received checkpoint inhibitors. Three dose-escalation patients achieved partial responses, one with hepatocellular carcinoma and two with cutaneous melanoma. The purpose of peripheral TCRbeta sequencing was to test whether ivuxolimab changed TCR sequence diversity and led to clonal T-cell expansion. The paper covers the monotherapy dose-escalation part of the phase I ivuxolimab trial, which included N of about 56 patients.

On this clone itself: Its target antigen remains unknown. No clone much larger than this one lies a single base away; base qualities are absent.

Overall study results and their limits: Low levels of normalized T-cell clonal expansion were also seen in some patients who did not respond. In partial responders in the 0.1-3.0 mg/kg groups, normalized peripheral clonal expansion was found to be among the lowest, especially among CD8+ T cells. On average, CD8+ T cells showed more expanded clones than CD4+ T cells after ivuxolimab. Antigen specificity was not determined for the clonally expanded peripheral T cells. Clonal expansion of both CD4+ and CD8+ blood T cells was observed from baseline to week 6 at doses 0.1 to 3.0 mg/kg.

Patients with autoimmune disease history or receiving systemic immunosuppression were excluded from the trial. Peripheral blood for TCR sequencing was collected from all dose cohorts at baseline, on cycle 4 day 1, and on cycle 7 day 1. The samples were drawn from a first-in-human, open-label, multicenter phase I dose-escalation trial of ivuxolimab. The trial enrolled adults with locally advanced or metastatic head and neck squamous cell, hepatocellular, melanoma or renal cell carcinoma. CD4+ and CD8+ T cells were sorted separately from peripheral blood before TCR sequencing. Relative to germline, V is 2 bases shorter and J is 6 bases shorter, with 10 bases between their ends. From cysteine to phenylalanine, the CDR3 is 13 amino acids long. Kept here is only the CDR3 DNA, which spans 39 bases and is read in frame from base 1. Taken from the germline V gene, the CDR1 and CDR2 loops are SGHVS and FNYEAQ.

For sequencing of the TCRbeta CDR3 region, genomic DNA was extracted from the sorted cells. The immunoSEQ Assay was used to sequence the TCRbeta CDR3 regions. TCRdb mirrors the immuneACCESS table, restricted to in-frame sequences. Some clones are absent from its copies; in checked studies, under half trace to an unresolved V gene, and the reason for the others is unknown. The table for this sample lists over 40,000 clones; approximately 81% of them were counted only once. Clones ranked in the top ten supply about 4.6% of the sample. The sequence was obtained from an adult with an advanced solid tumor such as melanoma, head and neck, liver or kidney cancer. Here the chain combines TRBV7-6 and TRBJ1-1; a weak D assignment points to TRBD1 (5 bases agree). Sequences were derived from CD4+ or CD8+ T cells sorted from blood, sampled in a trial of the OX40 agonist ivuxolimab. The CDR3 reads CASSLRGDPEAFF. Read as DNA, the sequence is TGTGCCAGCAGCTTAAGGGGTGACCCTGAAGCTTTCTTT.